This is a list of T cell receptor beta chains from one sample in a study of control samples from healthy donors and cancer patients. The data were produced by immunoSEQ multiplex PCR, yet TCRdb's version contains in-frame clones alone and is incomplete. The sample has approximately 170,000 clones; around nine tenths are singletons. The sequencing input was blood. These receptors originate from a man aged 25 to 40 in good health. The CDR3 runs from the conserved cysteine through the conserved F or W. The D gene is left open where the match is weak. The listing skips clone size in some rows; elsewhere it reads once, few, many or a size class.

V: TRBV18
D: NA
size: NA
length: 14
J: TRBJ2-7
CDR3: CASSPPILSYEQYF
DNA: TGTGCCAGCTCACCACCGATACTCTCCTACGAGCAGTACTTC

V: TRBV2
D: TRBD1
size: NA
length: 14
J: TRBJ1-1
CDR3: CASRGDRLNTEAFF
DNA: TGTGCCAGCAGAGGGGACAGGTTGAACACTGAAGCTTTCTTT

V: TRBV7-2
D: NA
size: NA
length: 16
J: TRBJ2-5
CDR3: CASRLTWGGTQETQYF
DNA: TGTGCCAGCAGGCTCACGTGGGGTGGGACCCAAGAGACCCAGTACTTC

V: TRBV21-1
D: NA
size: NA
length: 14
J: TRBJ1-1
CDR3: CASRATGLRTEAFF
DNA: TGTGCCAGCAGAGCGACAGGGCTTCGTACTGAAGCTTTCTTT

V: TRBV6-2/TRBV6-3
D: TRBD1
size: NA
length: 15
J: TRBJ2-2
CDR3: CASSYEGAQRGELFF
DNA: TGTGCCAGCAGTTACGAGGGGGCCCAAAGAGGGGAGCTGTTTTTT

V: TRBV6-6
D: NA
size: NA
length: 14
J: TRBJ1-5
CDR3: CASSPQGSNQPQHF
DNA: TGTGCCAGCAGTCCCCAGGGGAGCAATCAGCCCCAGCATTTT

V: TRBV19
D: TRBD1
size: NA
length: 15
J: TRBJ1-1
CDR3: CASRKMGTGGTEAFF
DNA: TGTGCCAGTAGGAAAATGGGGACAGGCGGGACTGAAGCTTTCTTT

V: TRBV5-5
D: NA
size: NA
length: 12
J: TRBJ2-1
CDR3: CASSSFRAEQFF
DNA: TGTGCCAGCAGCTCCTTCAGGGCCGAGCAGTTCTTC

V: TRBV6-5
D: NA
size: NA
length: 14
J: TRBJ1-5
CDR3: CASSYSWGENPQHF
DNA: TGTGCCAGCAGTTACTCGTGGGGGGAGAATCCCCAGCATTTT

V: TRBV6-1
D: NA
size: few
length: 16
J: TRBJ2-5
CDR3: CASSEGAGIGQETQYF
DNA: TGTGCCAGCAGTGAAGGGGCGGGTATCGGCCAAGAGACCCAGTACTTC

V: TRBV27
D: TRBD1
size: NA
length: 16
J: TRBJ1-5
CDR3: CASSPTWTGWNQPQHF
DNA: TGTGCCAGCAGTCCCACCTGGACAGGGTGGAATCAGCCCCAGCATTTT

V: TRBV2
D: NA
size: NA
length: 13
J: TRBJ1-1
CDR3: CATRQEADTEAFF
DNA: TGTGCCACCCGACAGGAGGCCGACACTGAAGCTTTCTTT

V: TRBV27
D: NA
size: NA
length: 15
J: TRBJ1-6
CDR3: CASSIRTTIGGPLHF
DNA: TGTGCCAGCAGTATAAGGACAACTATAGGGGGGCCCCTCCACTTT

V: TRBV7-2
D: NA
size: NA
length: 15
J: TRBJ1-2
CDR3: CASSPQTGRGDGYTF
DNA: TGTGCCAGCAGCCCTCAAACGGGACGGGGGGATGGCTACACCTTC

V: TRBV4-1
D: TRBD1
size: NA
length: 18
J: TRBJ1-5
CDR3: CASSHPRDSFTSNQPQHF
DNA: TGCGCCAGCAGCCACCCTAGGGACAGCTTTACCAGCAATCAGCCCCAGCATTTT

V: TRBV15
D: TRBD1
size: NA
length: 13
J: TRBJ1-5
CDR3: CATSTGQGSRPNF
DNA: TGTGCCACCAGCACAGGACAGGGAAGTAGGCCAAACTTT

V: TRBV19
D: NA
size: once
length: 14
J: TRBJ1-1
CDR3: CASSTLNGNTEAFF
DNA: TGTGCCAGTAGTACCTTAAACGGAAACACTGAAGCTTTCTTT

V: TRBV20-1
D: NA
size: NA
length: 11
J: TRBJ1-2
CDR3: CSAPGAVGYTF
DNA: TGCAGTGCCCCCGGGGCAGTTGGCTACACCTTC

V: TRBV10-2
D: TRBD1
size: NA
length: 14
J: TRBJ2-7
CDR3: CASREAGTAYEQYF
DNA: TGCGCCAGCAGAGAAGCCGGGACAGCTTACGAGCAGTACTTC

V: TRBV7-9
D: NA
size: NA
length: 14
J: TRBJ1-2
CDR3: CASTLPSLNYGYTF
DNA: TGTGCCAGCACCCTACCATCCCTTAACTATGGCTACACCTTC

V: TRBV5-4
D: TRBD2
size: once
length: 15
J: TRBJ2-7
CDR3: CASSFGTSGTYEQYF
DNA: TGTGCCAGCAGCTTCGGGACTAGCGGTACCTACGAGCAGTACTTC

V: TRBV7-9
D: TRBD2
size: NA
length: 15
J: TRBJ2-5
CDR3: CASSLAGGSQETQYF
DNA: TGTGCCAGCAGCTTAGCGGGGGGGTCCCAAGAGACCCAGTACTTC

V: TRBV5-1
D: NA
size: NA
length: 13
J: TRBJ1-1
CDR3: CASSLSRGTEAFF
DNA: TGCGCCAGCAGCTTGTCGAGAGGAACTGAAGCTTTCTTT

V: TRBV7-3
D: TRBD1
size: NA
length: 13
J: TRBJ2-1
CDR3: CASGTGDLNEQFF
DNA: TGTGCCAGCGGGACAGGGGATCTCAATGAGCAGTTCTTC

V: TRBV11-2
D: NA
size: NA
length: 14
J: TRBJ1-3
CDR3: CASSLVGVGNTIYF
DNA: TGTGCCAGCAGCTTAGTCGGGGTTGGAAACACCATATATTTT

V: TRBV7-2
D: TRBD1
size: NA
length: 13
J: TRBJ1-2
CDR3: CASSARGYYGYTF
DNA: TGTGCCAGCAGCGCCAGGGGGTACTATGGCTACACCTTC

V: TRBV11-3
D: TRBD2
size: NA
length: 15
J: TRBJ2-1
CDR3: CASSLGGLAGNEQFF
DNA: TGTGCCAGCAGCTTAGGTGGTCTAGCGGGCAATGAGCAGTTCTTC

V: TRBV24-1
D: NA
size: NA
length: 15
J: TRBJ2-2
CDR3: CATSESLGNTGELFF
DNA: TGTGCCACCAGTGAAAGTTTAGGGAACACCGGGGAGCTGTTTTTT

V: TRBV7-6
D: TRBD1
size: NA
length: 16
J: TRBJ1-4
CDR3: CASSLAGQGGSEKLFF
DNA: TGTGCCAGCAGCTTAGCCGGCCAGGGGGGGAGTGAAAAACTGTTTTTT

V: TRBV7-2
D: NA
size: NA
length: 15
J: TRBJ2-7
CDR3: CASSLAPGLIYEQYF
DNA: TGTGCCAGCAGCTTAGCACCGGGACTGATCTACGAGCAGTACTTC

V: TRBV6-5
D: TRBD2
size: once
length: 13
J: TRBJ2-5
CDR3: CASSYGGGETQYF
DNA: TGTGCCAGCAGTTACGGCGGGGGGGAGACCCAGTACTTC

V: TRBV3-1/TRBV3-2
D: NA
size: NA
length: 15
J: TRBJ1-2
CDR3: CASSHAGTLNYGYTF
DNA: TGTGCCAGCAGCCACGCTGGGACACTTAACTATGGCTACACCTTC

V: TRBV7-9
D: NA
size: NA
length: 15
J: TRBJ1-4
CDR3: CASSLKANLNEKLFF
DNA: TGTGCCAGCAGCTTGAAGGCGAACCTAAATGAAAAACTGTTTTTT

V: TRBV29-1
D: NA
size: NA
length: 15
J: TRBJ2-2
CDR3: CSVVTGGTNTGELFF
DNA: TGCAGCGTTGTAACCGGCGGGACCAACACCGGGGAGCTGTTTTTT

V: TRBV4-1
D: NA
size: NA
length: 13
J: TRBJ2-1
CDR3: CASSQGDPHEQFF
DNA: TGCGCCAGCAGCCAAGGAGATCCCCATGAGCAGTTCTTC

V: TRBV5-8
D: NA
size: NA
length: 16
J: TRBJ1-4
CDR3: CASTQIGGGLREKLFF
DNA: TGTGCCAGCACCCAAATTGGTGGGGGCTTGAGGGAAAAACTGTTTTTT

V: TRBV11-2
D: NA
size: NA
length: 14
J: TRBJ2-2
CDR3: CASSRGFGSGELFF
DNA: TGTGCCAGCAGCCGGGGGTTTGGGAGCGGGGAGCTGTTTTTT

V: TRBV5-1
D: NA
size: NA
length: 14
J: TRBJ2-7
CDR3: CASSPQGRQYEQYF
DNA: TGCGCCAGCAGCCCTCAGGGACGGCAATACGAGCAGTACTTC

V: TRBV30
D: NA
size: NA
length: 13
J: TRBJ1-1
CDR3: CAWSLGVSTEAFF
DNA: TGTGCCTGGAGTTTGGGGGTTAGCACTGAAGCTTTCTTT

V: TRBV2
D: NA
size: NA
length: 15
J: TRBJ1-2
CDR3: CASRETGSGNYGYTF
DNA: TGTGCCAGCAGGGAAACAGGGTCAGGGAACTATGGCTACACCTTC

V: TRBV3-1/TRBV3-2
D: NA
size: few
length: 14
J: TRBJ1-5
CDR3: CASSQDRGHQPQHF
DNA: TGTGCCAGCAGCCAAGACAGGGGCCATCAGCCCCAGCATTTT

V: TRBV10-2
D: TRBD1
size: NA
length: 14
J: TRBJ2-7
CDR3: CASGSGTGPYEQYF
DNA: TGCGCCAGCGGATCCGGGACAGGGCCTTACGAGCAGTACTTC

V: TRBV15
D: NA
size: NA
length: 13
J: TRBJ2-5
CDR3: CATSRDPAETQYF
DNA: TGTGCCACCAGCAGAGATCCGGCGGAGACCCAGTACTTC

V: TRBV11-2
D: NA
size: NA
length: 15
J: TRBJ2-7
CDR3: CASKPIAGSGYEQYF
DNA: TGTGCCAGCAAGCCTATTGCGGGGAGTGGGTACGAGCAGTACTTC

V: TRBV6-5
D: TRBD1
size: NA
length: 12
J: TRBJ1-2
CDR3: CASRRQGDGYTF
DNA: TGTGCCAGCAGACGACAGGGGGATGGCTACACCTTC

V: TRBV3-1/TRBV3-2
D: NA
size: NA
length: 14
J: TRBJ1-3
CDR3: CASSLPDMWNTIYF
DNA: TGTGCCAGCAGCCTTCCCGATATGTGGAACACCATATATTTT

V: TRBV30
D: NA
size: NA
length: 14
J: TRBJ1-6
CDR3: CAWSQGSHNSPLHF
DNA: TGTGCCTGGAGTCAGGGTTCCCATAATTCACCCCTCCACTTT

V: TRBV7-6
D: TRBD1
size: NA
length: 15
J: TRBJ1-4
CDR3: CASSTQGATNEKLFF
DNA: TGTGCCAGCAGCACCCAGGGGGCAACTAATGAAAAACTGTTTTTT

V: TRBV7-6
D: TRBD2
size: NA
length: 16
J: TRBJ2-3
CDR3: CASSSWSGKGTDTQYF
DNA: TGTGCCAGCAGCTCCTGGAGCGGGAAGGGCACAGATACGCAGTATTTT

V: TRBV11-2
D: TRBD2
size: NA
length: 16
J: TRBJ2-3
CDR3: CASSPGTSGSSDTQYF
DNA: TGTGCCAGCAGCCCCGGGACTAGCGGGAGCTCAGATACGCAGTATTTT

V: TRBV7-9
D: NA
size: NA
length: 14
J: TRBJ2-7
CDR3: CASSARQQAYEQYF
DNA: TGTGCCAGCAGCGCCCGACAGCAAGCCTACGAGCAGTACTTC

V: TRBV27
D: TRBD1
size: NA
length: 14
J: TRBJ1-2
CDR3: CASSLGGTDYGYTF
DNA: TGTGCCAGCAGTTTGGGGGGGACAGACTATGGCTACACCTTC

V: TRBV19
D: NA
size: NA
length: 15
J: TRBJ2-7
CDR3: CASSPQGGQSYEQYF
DNA: TGTGCCAGTAGTCCTCAGGGGGGACAGTCCTACGAGCAGTACTTC

V: TRBV7-8
D: NA
size: NA
length: 15
J: TRBJ2-3
CDR3: CASSLVRTDVDTQYF
DNA: TGTGCCAGCAGCTTAGTTCGGACAGATGTAGATACGCAGTATTTT